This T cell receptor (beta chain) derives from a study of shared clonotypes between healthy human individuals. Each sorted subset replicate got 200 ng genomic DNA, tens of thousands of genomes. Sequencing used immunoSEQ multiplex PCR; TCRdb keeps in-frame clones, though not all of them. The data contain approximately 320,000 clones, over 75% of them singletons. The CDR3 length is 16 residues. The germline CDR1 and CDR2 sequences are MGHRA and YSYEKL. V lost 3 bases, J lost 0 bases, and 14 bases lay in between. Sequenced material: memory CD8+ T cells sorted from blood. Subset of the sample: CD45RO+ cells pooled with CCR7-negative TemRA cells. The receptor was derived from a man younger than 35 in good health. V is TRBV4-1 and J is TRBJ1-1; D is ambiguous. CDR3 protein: CASSQGRQRMNTEAFF. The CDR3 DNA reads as TGCGCCAGCAGCCAGGGGAGGCAGAGAATGAACACTGAAGCTTTCTTT.